This entry describes one T cell receptor beta chain. What it recognizes is unknown. The data were obtained in a study of cytomegalovirus exposure and HLA in healthy donors. Germline values: CDR1 SQVTM, CDR2 ANQGSEA. The V and J ends lost 6 bases and 6 bases, in that order; junction bases with no gene match: 15. The CDR3 contains 17 residues. Study-wide points: An analysis was carried out at a later point. It showed that HLA-associated TCR beta chains were more clonally expanded than equally common non-associated chains. As was reported, the HLA-A and HLA-B alleles of most subjects were accurately predicted from TCR beta sequences.

The PCR employed 60 Vbeta primers together with 13 Jbeta primers. The table came from immunoSEQ multiplex PCR; TCRdb's copy has only in-frame clones and leaves some out. The table for this sample gives 65,000 to 85,000 clones. This chain connects TRBV29-1 to TRBJ2-1; TRBD2 aligns across 12 bases. The TCR comes from a woman aged 25 to 39 in good health and CMV-seronegative. The specimen was PBMCs. CDR3 amino acids: CSVARTSGILEGNEQFF. In nucleotides, the CDR3 is TGCAGCGTGGCAAGGACTAGCGGGATTTTAGAGGGCAATGAGCAGTTCTTC.